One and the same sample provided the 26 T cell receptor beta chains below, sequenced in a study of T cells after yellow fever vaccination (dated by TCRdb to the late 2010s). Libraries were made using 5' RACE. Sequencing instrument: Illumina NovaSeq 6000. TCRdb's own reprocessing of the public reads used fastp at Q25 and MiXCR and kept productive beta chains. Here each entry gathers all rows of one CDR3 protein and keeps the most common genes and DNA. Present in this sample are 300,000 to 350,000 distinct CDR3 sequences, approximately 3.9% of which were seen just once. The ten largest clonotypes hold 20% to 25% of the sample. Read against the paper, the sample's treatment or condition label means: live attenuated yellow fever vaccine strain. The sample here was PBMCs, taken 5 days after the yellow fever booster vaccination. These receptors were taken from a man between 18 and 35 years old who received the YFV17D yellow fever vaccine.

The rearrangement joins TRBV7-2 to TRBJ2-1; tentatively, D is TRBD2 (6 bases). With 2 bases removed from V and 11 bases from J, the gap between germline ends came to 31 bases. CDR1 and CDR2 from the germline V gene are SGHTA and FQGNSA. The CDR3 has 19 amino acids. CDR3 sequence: CASSLRVWDSSHTYKQQFF. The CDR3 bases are TGTGCCAGCAGCTTAAGAGTCTGGGACTCCAGCCATACCTACAAACAGCAGTTCTTC.

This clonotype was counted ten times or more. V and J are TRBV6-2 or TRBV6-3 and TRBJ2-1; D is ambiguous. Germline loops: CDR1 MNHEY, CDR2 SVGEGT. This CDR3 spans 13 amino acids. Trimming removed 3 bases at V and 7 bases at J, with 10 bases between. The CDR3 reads CASSYALGNEQFF. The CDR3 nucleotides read TGTGCCAGCAGTTATGCCCTAGGGAATGAGCAGTTCTTC.

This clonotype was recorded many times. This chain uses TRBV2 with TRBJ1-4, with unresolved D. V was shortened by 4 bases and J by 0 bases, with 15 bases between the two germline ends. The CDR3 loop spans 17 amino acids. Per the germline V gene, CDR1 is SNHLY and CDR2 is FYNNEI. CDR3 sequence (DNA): TGTGCCAGCAGTGCCGGGCCAGGAGGTGCAACTAATGAAAAACTGTTTTTT. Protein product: CASSAGPGGATNEKLFF.

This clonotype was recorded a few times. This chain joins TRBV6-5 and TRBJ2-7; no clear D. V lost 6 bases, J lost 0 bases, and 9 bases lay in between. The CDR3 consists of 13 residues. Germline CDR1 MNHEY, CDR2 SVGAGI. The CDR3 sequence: CASSQGPSYEQYF. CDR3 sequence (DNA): TGTGCCAGCAGCCAAGGGCCCTCCTACGAGCAGTACTTC.

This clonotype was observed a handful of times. The CDR3 reads CASSFGGPGNEKLFF. DNA of the CDR3: TGTGCCAGCAGTTTCGGAGGCCCGGGGAATGAAAAACTGTTTTTT. This chain joins TRBV12-3 or TRBV12-4 and TRBJ1-4; no reliable D call. The CDR3 length is 15 residues. The V gene lost 3 bases and the J gene lost 5 bases, with 13 bases spanning the gap.

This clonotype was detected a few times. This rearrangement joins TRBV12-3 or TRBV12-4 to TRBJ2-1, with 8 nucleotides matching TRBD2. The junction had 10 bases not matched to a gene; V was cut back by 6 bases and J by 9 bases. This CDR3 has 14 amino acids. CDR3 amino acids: CASSPGIAGTEQFF. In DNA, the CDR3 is TGTGCCAGCAGCCCTGGTATAGCGGGGACTGAGCAGTTCTTC.

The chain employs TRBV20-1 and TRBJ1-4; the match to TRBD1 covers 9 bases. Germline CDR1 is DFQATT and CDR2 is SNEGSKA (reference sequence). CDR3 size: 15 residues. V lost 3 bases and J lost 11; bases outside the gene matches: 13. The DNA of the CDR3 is TGCAGTGCTAGCACACAGGGGGCCCTCGTTGAGAAACTGTTTTTT. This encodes CSASTQGALVEKLFF.

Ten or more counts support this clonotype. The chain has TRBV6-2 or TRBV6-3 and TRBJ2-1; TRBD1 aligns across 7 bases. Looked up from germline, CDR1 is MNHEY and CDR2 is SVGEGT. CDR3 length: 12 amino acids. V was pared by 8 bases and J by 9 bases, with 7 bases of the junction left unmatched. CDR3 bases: TGTGCCAGCCCTGACAGGGTGAGTGAGCAGTTCTTC. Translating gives CASPDRVSEQFF.

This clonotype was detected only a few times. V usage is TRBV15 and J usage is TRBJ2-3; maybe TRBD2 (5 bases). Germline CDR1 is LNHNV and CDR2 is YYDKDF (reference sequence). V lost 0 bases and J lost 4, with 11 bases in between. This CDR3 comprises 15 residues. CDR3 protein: CATSRDLRESDTQYF. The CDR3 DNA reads TGTGCCACCAGCAGAGATCTTAGGGAGTCAGATACGCAGTATTTT.

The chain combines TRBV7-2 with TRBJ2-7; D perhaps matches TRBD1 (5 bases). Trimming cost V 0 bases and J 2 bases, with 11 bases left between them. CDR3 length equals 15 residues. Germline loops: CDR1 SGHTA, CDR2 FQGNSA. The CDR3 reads CASSLAQGFPYEQYF. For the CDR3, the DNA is TGTGCCAGCAGCTTAGCGCAGGGTTTTCCCTACGAGCAGTACTTC. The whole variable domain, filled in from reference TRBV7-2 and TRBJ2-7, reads GAGVSQSPSNKVTEKGKDVELRCDPISGHTALYWYRQSLGQGLEFLIYFQGNSAPDKSGLPSDRFSAERTGGSVSTLTIQRTQQEDSAVYLCASSLAQGFPYEQYFGPGTRLTVT.

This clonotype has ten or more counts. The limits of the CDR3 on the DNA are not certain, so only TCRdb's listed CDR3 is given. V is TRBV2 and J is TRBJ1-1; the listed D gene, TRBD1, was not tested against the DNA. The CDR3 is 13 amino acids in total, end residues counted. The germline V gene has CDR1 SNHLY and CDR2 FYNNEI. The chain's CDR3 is CASSVDFGQGSFF.

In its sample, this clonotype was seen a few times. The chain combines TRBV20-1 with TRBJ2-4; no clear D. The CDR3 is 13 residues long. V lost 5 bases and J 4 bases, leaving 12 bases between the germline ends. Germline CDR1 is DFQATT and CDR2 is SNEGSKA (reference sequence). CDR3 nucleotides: TGCAGTGCTCCCGCTTCGTCTAAAAACATTCAGTACTTC. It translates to CSAPASSKNIQYF.

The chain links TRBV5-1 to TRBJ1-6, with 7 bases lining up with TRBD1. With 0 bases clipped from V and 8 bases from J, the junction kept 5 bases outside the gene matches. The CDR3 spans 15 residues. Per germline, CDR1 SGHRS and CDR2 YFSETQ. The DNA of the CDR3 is TGCGCCAGCAGCTTGGGAGACAGGGATTATTCACCCCTCCACTTT. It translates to CASSLGDRDYSPLHF.

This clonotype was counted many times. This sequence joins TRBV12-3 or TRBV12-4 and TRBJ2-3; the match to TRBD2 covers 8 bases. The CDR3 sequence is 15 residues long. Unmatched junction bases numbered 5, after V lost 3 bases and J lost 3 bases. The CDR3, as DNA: TGTGCCAGCAGTTTTACCGGGGGGGGGACAGATACGCAGTATTTT. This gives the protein CASSFTGGGTDTQYF.

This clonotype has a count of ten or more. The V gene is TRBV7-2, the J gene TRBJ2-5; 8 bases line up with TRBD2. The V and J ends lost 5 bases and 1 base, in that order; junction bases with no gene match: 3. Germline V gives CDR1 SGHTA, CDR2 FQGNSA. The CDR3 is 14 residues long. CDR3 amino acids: CASSSGGIQETQYF. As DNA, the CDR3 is TGTGCCAGCAGCAGCGGGGGAATCCAAGAGACCCAGTACTTC.

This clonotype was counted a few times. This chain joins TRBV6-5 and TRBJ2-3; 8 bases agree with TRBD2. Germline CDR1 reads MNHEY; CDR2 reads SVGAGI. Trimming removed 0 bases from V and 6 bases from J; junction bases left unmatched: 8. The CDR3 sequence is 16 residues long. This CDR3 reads CASSYSMGPSGDTQYF. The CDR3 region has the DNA TGTGCCAGCAGTTACTCGATGGGGCCTAGCGGGGATACGCAGTATTTT.

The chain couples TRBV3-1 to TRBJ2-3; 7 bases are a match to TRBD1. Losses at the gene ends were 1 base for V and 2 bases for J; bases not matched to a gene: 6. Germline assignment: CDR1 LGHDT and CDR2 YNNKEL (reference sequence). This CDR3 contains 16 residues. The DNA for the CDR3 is TGTGCCAGCAGCCAAGGCGACAGGGTTTCCACAGATACGCAGTATTTT. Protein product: CASSQGDRVSTDTQYF.

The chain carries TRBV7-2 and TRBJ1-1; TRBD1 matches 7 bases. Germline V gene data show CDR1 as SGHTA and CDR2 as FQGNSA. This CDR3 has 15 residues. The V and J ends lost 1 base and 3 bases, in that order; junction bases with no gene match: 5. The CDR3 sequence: CASSLGEGADTEAFF. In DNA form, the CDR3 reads TGTGCCAGCAGCTTAGGGGAGGGGGCTGACACTGAAGCTTTCTTT.

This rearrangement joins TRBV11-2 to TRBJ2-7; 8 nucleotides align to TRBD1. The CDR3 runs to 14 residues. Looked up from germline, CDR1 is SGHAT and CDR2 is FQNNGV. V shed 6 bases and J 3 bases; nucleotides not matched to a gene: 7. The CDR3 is CASSWTTGDYEQYF. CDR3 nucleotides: TGTGCCAGCAGTTGGACGACAGGGGACTACGAGCAGTACTTC.

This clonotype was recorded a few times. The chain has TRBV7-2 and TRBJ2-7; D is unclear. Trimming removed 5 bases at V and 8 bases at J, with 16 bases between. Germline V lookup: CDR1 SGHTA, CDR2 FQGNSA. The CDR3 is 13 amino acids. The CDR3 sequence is CASSPSQAKKQYF. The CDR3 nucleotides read TGTGCCAGCAGCCCCAGCCAGGCGAAGAAGCAGTACTTC.

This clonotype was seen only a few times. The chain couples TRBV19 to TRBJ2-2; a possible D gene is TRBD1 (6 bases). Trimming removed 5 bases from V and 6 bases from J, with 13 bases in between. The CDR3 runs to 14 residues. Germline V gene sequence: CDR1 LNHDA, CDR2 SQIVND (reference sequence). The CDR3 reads CASSSTGIAGELFF. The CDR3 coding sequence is TGTGCCAGTAGTTCAACAGGGATTGCCGGGGAGCTGTTTTTT.

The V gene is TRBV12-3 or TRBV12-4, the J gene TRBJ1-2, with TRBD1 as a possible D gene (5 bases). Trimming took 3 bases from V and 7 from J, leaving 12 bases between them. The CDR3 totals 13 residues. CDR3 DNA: TGTGCCAGCAGTTTGGCCAGGGTAGTTGGCTACACCTTC. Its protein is CASSLARVVGYTF.

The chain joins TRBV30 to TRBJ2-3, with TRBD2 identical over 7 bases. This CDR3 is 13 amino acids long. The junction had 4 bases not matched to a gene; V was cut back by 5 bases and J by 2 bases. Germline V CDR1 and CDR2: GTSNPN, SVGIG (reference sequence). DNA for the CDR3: TGTGCCTGGTGTCGGGGGGACACAGATACGCAGTATTTT. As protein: CAWCRGDTDTQYF. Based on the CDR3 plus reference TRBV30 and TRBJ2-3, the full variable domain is SQTIHQWPATLVQPVGSPLSLECTVEGTSNPNLYWYRQAAGRGLQLLFYSVGIGQISSEVPQNLSASRPQDRQFILSSKKLLLSDSGFYLCAWCRGDTDTQYFGPGTRLTVL.

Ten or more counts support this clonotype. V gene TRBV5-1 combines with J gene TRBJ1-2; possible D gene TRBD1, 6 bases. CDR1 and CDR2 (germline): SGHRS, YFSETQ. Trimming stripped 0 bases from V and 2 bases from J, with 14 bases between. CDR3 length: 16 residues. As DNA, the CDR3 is TGCGCCAGCAGCTTGGTTGGGGGCGAGGCCAACTATGGCTACACCTTC. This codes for CASSLVGGEANYGYTF. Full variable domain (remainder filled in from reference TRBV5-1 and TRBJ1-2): KAGVTQTPRYLIKTRGQQVTLSCSPISGHRSVSWYQQTPGQGLQFLFEYFSETQRNKGNFPGRFSGRQFSNSRSEMNVSTLELGDSALYLCASSLVGGEANYGYTFGSGTRLTVV.

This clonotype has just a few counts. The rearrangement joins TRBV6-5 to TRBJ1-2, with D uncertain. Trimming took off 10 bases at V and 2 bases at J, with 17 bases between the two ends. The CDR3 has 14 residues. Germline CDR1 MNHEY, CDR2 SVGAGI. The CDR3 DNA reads TGTGCCACCTCTGCAAGGATGAAAAACTATGGCTACACCTTC. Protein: CATSARMKNYGYTF.

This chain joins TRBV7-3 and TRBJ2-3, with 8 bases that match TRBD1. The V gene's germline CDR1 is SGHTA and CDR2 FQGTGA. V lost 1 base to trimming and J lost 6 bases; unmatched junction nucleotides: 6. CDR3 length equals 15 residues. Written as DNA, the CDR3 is TGTGCCAGCAGCTTAAGTGACAGGGGACGGGATACGCAGTATTTT. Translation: CASSLSDRGRDTQYF.